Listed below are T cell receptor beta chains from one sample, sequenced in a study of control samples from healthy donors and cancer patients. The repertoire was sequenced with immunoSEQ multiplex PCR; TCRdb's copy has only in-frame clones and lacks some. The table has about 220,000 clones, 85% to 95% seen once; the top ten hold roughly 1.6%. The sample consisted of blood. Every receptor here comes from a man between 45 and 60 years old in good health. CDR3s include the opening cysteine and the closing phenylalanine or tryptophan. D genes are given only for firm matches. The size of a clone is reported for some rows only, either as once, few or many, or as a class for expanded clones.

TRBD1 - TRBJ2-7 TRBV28 TGTGCCAGCATCGAGACAGGGGACCCCTACGAGCAGTACTTC CASIETGDPYEQYF
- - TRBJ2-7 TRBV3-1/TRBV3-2 TGTGCCAGCAGCCCGGGAGATCGGGAGCAGTACTTC CASSPGDREQYF
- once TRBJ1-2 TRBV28 TGTGCCAGCAGTTTACCATCCTATGGCTACACCTTC CASSLPSYGYTF
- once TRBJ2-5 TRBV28 TGTGCCAGCAGTTTAGGGGGCGTCCAAGAGACCCAGTACTTC CASSLGGVQETQYF
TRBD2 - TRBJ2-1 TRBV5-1 TGCGCCAGCAGGGCACCGGGACTAGCGGGGGGTGAGCAGTTCTTC CASRAPGLAGGEQFF
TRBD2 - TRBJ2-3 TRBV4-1 TGCGCCAGCAGCCGACTAGCGGGGGGCACAGATACGCAGTATTTT CASSRLAGGTDTQYF
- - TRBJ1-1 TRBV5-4 TGTGCCAGCAGCTTGGGACTGACGGTGAACACTGAAGCTTTCTTT CASSLGLTVNTEAFF
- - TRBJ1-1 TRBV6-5 TGTGCCAGCAGTTCAGACCTCAACACTGAAGCTTTCTTT CASSSDLNTEAFF
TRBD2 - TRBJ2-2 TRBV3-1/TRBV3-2 TGTGCCAGCAGCCAAGATAGAGCGGGGGGACAGAACACCGGGGAGCTGTTTTTT CASSQDRAGGQNTGELFF
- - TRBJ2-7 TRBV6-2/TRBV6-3 TGTGCCAGCAGTTATAGCGGCTCCTACGAGCAGTACTTC CASSYSGSYEQYF
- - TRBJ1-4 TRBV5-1 TGCGCCAGCAGCTTGGTGGGGGAAGGGGCTGAAAAACTGTTTTTT CASSLVGEGAEKLFF
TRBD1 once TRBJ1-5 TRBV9 TGTGCCAGCAGCGTAGGTGGGACAGGGGGGCAGCCCCAGCATTTT CASSVGGTGGQPQHF
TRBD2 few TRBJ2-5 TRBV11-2 TGTGCCAGCAGACTTCGACTAGCGGAAAAAATACAAGAGACCCAGTACTTC CASRLRLAEKIQETQYF
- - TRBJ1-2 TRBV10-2 TGCGCCAGCAGTGAGGAGCGGTATGGCTACACCTTC CASSEERYGYTF
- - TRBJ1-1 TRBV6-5 TGTGCCAGCATCGGGGGGAAGTGGACTGAAGCTTTCTTT CASIGGKWTEAFF
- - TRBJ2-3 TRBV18 TGTGCCAGCTCACTGACATTAGGACTACTAACGTCAGATACGCAGTATTTT CASSLTLGLLTSDTQYF
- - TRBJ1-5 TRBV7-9 TGTGCCAGCAGCTTAGGGACAGTTAGCAATCAGCCCCAGCATTTT CASSLGTVSNQPQHF
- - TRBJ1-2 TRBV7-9 TGTGCCAGCAGCTTACTGGGACTCTATGGCTACACCTTC CASSLLGLYGYTF
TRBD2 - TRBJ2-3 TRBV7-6 TGTGCCAGCAGCCTCTACGATAGCGGGGGCACAGATACGCAGTATTTT CASSLYDSGGTDTQYF
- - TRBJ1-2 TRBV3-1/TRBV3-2 TGTGCCAGCAGCCCAATGGTCTCCAACTATGGCTACACCTTC CASSPMVSNYGYTF
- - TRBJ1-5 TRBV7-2 TGTGCCAGCAGCCAGACGAACGATCAGCCCCAGCATTTT CASSQTNDQPQHF
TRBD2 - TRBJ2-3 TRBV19 TGTGCCAGTAGTGCTCTAGCGGGCCTCACAGATACGCAGTATTTT CASSALAGLTDTQYF
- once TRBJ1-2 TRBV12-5 TGTGCTAGTGGCCCATATGGCTACACCTTC CASGPYGYTF
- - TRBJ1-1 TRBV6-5 TGTGCCAGCCATAGAATTAAGGGTTCGGCTTTCTTT CASHRIKGSAFF
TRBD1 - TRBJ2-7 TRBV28 TGTGCCAGCAGTTGGCCGGGACAGGGGATAGGCTACGAGCAGTACTTC CASSWPGQGIGYEQYF
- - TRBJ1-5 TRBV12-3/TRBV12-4 TGTGCCAGCAGGGCTACAGGGAATCAGCCCCAGCATTTT CASRATGNQPQHF
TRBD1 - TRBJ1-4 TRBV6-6 TGTGCCAGCAGTCCCGGACAGGGGGCGGCTGAAAAACTGTTTTTT CASSPGQGAAEKLFF
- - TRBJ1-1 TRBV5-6 TGTGCCAGCAGCTTGGATCGGGGAAACACTGAAGCTTTCTTT CASSLDRGNTEAFF
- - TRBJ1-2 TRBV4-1 TGCGCCAGCAGCCAAGTTAGGAACAGAAACTATGGCTACACCTTC CASSQVRNRNYGYTF
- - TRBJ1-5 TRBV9 TGTGCCAGCAGCGCCTTTTGGGGATTGAACCAGCCCCAGCATTTT CASSAFWGLNQPQHF
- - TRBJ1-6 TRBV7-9 TGTGCCAGCAGCTCTTGGAATTCACCCCTCCACTTT CASSSWNSPLHF
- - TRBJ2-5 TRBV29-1 TGCAGCGGTGGGACACCCGAAGAGACCCAGTACTTC CSGGTPEETQYF
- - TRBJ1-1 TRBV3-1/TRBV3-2 TGTGCCAGCAGCCCACTGGGGGGGCGGGCTTTCTTT CASSPLGGRAFF
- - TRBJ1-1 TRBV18 TGTGCCAGCTCACCACCGGGGGTTGGGATAGTAGCTTTCTTT CASSPPGVGIVAFF
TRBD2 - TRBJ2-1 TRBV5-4 TGTGCCAGCAGCTTACCCGCTGGCGGGGGGGCGAATGAGCAGTTCTTC CASSLPAGGGANEQFF
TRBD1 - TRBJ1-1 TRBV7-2 TGTGCCAGCAAACAAGACAGGGTCACTGAAGCTTTCTTT CASKQDRVTEAFF
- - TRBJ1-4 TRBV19 TGTGCCAGTAGTTCCCGGGACAACCATGAAAAACTGTTTTTT CASSSRDNHEKLFF
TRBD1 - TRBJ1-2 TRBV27 TGTGCCAGCAGTTTAAAACCCCCTTCGACAGGGAGTCTCTATGGCTACACCTTC CASSLKPPSTGSLYGYTF
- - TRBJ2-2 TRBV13 TGTGCCAGCAGCGATGGAGGTCACACCGGGGAGCTGTTTTTT CASSDGGHTGELFF
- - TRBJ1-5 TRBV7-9 TGTGCCAGCAGCCCGCAGGGGACTCAGCCCCAGCATTTT CASSPQGTQPQHF
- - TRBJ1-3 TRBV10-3 TGTGCCATCAGTGCGGACCGGAGCTCTGGAAACACCATATATTTT CAISADRSSGNTIYF
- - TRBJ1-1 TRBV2 TGTGCCAGCAGTGACGGGACAAGGAACACTGAAGCTTTCTTT CASSDGTRNTEAFF
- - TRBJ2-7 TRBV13 TGTGCCAGCAGCTTAGGCCTTAGAGAGACGGAGTACTTC CASSLGLRETEYF
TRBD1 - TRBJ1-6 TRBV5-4 TGTGCCAGCAGTCATTCACAGGGGGGGAGCTCCTATAATTCACCCCTCCACTTT CASSHSQGGSSYNSPLHF
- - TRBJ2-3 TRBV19 TGTGCCAGTAGCCCTAACAAGGGGCGCCCCACAGATACGCAGTATTTT CASSPNKGRPTDTQYF
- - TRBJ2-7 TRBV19 TGTGCCAGTAGTCTCCCCGGCGGGGTGAACGAGCAGTACTTC CASSLPGGVNEQYF
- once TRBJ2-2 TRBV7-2 TGTGCCAGCAGACACTCCCTGGACAGTCTGAGCGGGGAGCTGTTTTTT CASRHSLDSLSGELFF
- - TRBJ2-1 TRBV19 TGTGCCAGTACCAAAACAGGGAACGATGAGCAGTTCTTC CASTKTGNDEQFF
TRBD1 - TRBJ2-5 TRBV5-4 TGTGCCAGCAGCTTGGGTCCCCAGGGGGAAGGGGAGACCCAGTACTTC CASSLGPQGEGETQYF
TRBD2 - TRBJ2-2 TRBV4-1 TGCGCCAGCAGCCAGGGACTAGCGGGGACCGGGGAGCTGTTTTTT CASSQGLAGTGELFF
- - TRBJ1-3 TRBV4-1 TGCGCCAGCAGCCAAGAACCAGGAGGGCGAAACACCATATATTTT CASSQEPGGRNTIYF
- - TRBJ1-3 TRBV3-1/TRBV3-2 TGTGCCAGCAGCCCCCTGCCCGGACAGACTCACTCTGGAAACACCATATATTTT CASSPLPGQTHSGNTIYF
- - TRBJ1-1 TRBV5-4 TGTGCCAGCAGCTATTGGTCTGGAACTGAAGCTTTCTTT CASSYWSGTEAFF
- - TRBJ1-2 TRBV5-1 TGCGCCAGCAGCCTAGGGGTCTCCCAACTCCTTAACTATGGCTACACCTTC CASSLGVSQLLNYGYTF